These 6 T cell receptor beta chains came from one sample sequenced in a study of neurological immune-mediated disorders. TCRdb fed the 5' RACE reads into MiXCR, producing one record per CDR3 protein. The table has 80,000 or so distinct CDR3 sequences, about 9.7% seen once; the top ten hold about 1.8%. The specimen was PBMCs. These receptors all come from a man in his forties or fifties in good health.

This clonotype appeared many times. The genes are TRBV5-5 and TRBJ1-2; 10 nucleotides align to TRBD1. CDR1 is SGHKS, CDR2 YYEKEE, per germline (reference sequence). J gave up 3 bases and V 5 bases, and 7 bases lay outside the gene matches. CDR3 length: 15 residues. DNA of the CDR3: TGTGCCAGCAGAAGAGACAGGGGGCAACACTATGGCTACACCTTC. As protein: CASRRDRGQHYGYTF.

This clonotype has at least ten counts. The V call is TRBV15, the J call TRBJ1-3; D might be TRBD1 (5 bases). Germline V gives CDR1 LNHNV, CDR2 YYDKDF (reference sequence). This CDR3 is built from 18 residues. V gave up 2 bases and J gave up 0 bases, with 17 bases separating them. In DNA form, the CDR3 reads TGTGCCACCAGCAGACCCGGGGGGGGGACCCGCTCTGGAAACACCATATATTTT. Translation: CATSRPGGGTRSGNTIYF.

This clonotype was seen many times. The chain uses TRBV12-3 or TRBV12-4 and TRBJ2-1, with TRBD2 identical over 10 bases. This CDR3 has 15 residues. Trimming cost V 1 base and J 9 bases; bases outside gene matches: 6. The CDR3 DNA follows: TGTGCCAGCAGTTTAGTCCTAGCGGGGGAGGGTGAGCAGTTCTTC. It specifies CASSLVLAGEGEQFF.

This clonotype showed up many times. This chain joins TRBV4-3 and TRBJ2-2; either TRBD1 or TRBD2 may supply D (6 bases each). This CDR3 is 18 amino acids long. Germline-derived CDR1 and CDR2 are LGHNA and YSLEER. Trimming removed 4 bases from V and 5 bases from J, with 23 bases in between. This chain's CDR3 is CASSREVRGRGATGELFF. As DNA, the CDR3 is TGCGCCAGCAGCCGAGAGGTCCGGGGGCGCGGGGCTACCGGGGAGCTGTTTTTT.

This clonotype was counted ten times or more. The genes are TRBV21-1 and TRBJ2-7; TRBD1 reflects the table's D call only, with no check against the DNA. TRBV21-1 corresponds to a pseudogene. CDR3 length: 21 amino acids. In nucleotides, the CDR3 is TGTGCCAGCAGCAAAGACCCCTCGGGACAGGGGGACCCGATCGAGACCTACGAGCAGTACTTC. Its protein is CASSKDPSGQGDPIETYEQYF.

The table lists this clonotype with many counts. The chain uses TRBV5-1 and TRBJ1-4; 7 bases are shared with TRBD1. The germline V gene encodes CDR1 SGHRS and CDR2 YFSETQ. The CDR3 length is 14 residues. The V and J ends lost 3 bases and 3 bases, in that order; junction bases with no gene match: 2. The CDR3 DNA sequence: TGCGCCAGCAGCTATGACAGGGCTAATGAAAAACTGTTTTTT. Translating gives CASSYDRANEKLFF.